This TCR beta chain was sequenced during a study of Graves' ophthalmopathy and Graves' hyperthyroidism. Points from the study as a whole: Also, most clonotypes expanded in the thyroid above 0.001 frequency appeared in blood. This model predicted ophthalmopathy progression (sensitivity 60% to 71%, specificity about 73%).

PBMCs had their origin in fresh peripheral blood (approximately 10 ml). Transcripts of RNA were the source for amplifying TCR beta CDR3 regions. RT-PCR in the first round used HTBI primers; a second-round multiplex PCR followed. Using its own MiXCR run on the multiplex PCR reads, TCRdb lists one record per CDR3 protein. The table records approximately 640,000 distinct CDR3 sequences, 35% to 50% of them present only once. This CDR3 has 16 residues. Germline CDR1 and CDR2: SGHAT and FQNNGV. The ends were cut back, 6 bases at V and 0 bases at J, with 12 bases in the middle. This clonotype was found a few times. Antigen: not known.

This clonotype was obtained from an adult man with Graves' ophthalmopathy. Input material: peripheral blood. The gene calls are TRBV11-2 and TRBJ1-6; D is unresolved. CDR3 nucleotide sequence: TGTGCCAGCAGTCTTACATGGAGCTCCTATAATTCACCCCTCCACTTT. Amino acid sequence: CASSLTWSSYNSPLHF.